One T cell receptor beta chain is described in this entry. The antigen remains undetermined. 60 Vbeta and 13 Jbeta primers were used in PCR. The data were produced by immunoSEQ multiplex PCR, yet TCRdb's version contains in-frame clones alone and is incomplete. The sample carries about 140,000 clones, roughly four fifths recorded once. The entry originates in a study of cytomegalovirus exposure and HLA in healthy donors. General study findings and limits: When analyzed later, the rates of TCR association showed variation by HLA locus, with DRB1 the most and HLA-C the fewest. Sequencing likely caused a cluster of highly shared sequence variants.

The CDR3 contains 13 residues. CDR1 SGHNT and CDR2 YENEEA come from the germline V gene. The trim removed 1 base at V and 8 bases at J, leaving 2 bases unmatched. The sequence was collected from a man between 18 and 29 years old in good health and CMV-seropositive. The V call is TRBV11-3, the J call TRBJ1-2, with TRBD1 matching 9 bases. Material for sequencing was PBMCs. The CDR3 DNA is TGTGCCAGCAGCTTAGGGACAGGGGAAGGCTACACCTTC. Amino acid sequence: CASSLGTGEGYTF.